These 5 T cell receptor beta chains came from one sample sequenced in a study of T cells in localized non-small cell lung cancer. Produced via immunoSEQ multiplex PCR; TCRdb's table is partial and in-frame only. The data contain roughly 4,600 clones, around 29% of them singletons. The source was lung tumor tissue, collected before any cancer treatment. The receptor source for this set is a man between 40 and 70 years old with stage III squamous cell lung carcinoma.

By its share, this clone is medium-sized (0.01 to 0.1%). The chain employs TRBV6-8 and TRBJ1-1; TRBD1 matches 8 bases. CDR3 length: 17 amino acids. The germline CDR1 and CDR2 sequences are MNHGY and SAAAGT. Trimming removed 7 bases from V and 3 bases from J; junction bases left unmatched: 16. The CDR3 region is CASTGRTGSLLDTEAFF. The CDR3 DNA reads TGTGCCAGCACCGGCCGGACAGGGTCTTTGCTTGACACTGAAGCTTTCTTT.

This clone has just one count. The J gene is TRBJ2-3, the V gene TRBV28; 8 bases agree with TRBD1. CDR1 is MDHEN, CDR2 SYDVKM, per germline. This CDR3 region has 15 residues. With V trimmed by 4 bases and J by 2 bases, 5 bases remained unmatched. This chain's CDR3 is CASSSWTGPTDTQYF. The CDR3, as DNA: TGTGCCAGCAGTTCCTGGACAGGGCCCACAGATACGCAGTATTTT.

Sample share makes this clone medium-sized. This chain uses TRBV11-3 with TRBJ1-1; D uncertain. The CDR3 covers 14 residues. The germline V gene has CDR1 SGHNT and CDR2 YENEEA. The V gene lost 0 bases and the J gene lost 4 bases, with 9 bases spanning the gap. The CDR3 DNA sequence: TGTGCCAGCAGCTTAGAGGCAGCGGTCACTGAAGCTTTCTTT. This gives the protein CASSLEAAVTEAFF.

This clone was observed a single time. The chain recombines TRBV29-1 with TRBJ2-6; D call uncertain. V was pared by 7 bases and J by 4 bases, with 11 bases between. This CDR3 spans 13 amino acids. Germline V gene data show CDR1 as SQVTM and CDR2 as ANQGSEA. The CDR3 sequence is CSGYGGGANVLTF. CDR3 nucleotide sequence: TGCAGCGGTTATGGTGGCGGGGCCAACGTCCTGACTTTC.

This chain connects TRBV19 to TRBJ1-2; 10 bases line up with TRBD1. The CDR3 covers 15 residues. Per germline, CDR1 LNHDA and CDR2 SQIVND (reference sequence). V shed 8 bases, J shed 5 bases, and the junction held 11 bases outside the gene matches. CDR3 nucleotide sequence: TGTGCCAGTGGAATTCGGGACAGGGGAGGGTATGGCTACACCTTC. This codes for CASGIRDRGGYGYTF. Full variable domain (rest looked up from reference TRBV19 and TRBJ1-2): DGGITQSPKYLFRKEGQNVTLSCEQNLNHDAMYWYRQDPGQGLRLIYYSQIVNDFQKGDIAEGYSVSREKKESFPLTVTSAQKNPTAFYLCASGIRDRGGYGYTFGSGTRLTVV.